The source of this TCR beta chain is a study of PD-1 blockade in classical Hodgkin lymphoma. Following autologous stem cell transplantation, relapse occurred in every patient, and exposure to brentuximab vedotin varied. CD4+ T cells were purified from thawed PBMCs by magnetic negative selection. Responses achieved at best were complete response, partial response or progressive disease. The protocol was immunoSEQ multiplex PCR, while the TCRdb copy is restricted to in-frame clones and leaves out a portion. The data show roughly 7,400 clones, with just under 80% seen just once and about 2.5% held by the top ten. This clone was seen only a few times. The V end lost 2 bases, the J end lost 1 base, and 6 bases lay between the germline ends. This CDR3 spans 13 amino acids. CDR1 and CDR2 (germline): MNHEY, SVGAGI.

The sequence derives from a human donor with classical Hodgkin lymphoma. The sample consisted of CD4+ T cells from blood, taken at baseline. V usage is TRBV6-5 and J usage is TRBJ2-7, with D uncertain. The DNA of the CDR3 is TGTGCCAGCAGTTACGTCCGGTCCTACGAGCAGTACTTC. Residues: CASSYVRSYEQYF.